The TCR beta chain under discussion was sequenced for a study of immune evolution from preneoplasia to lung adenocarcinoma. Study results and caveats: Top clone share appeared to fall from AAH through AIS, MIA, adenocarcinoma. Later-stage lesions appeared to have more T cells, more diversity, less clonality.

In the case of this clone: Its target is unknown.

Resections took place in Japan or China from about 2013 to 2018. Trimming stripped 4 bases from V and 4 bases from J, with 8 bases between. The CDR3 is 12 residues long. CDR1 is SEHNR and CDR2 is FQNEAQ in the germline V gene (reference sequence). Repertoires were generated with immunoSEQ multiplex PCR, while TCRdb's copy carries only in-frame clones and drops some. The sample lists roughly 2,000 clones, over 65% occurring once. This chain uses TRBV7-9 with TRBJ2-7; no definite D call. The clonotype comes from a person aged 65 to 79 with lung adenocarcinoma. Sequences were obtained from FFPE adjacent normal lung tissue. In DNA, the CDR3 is TGTGCCAGCAGCTACCGTCCTTACGAGCAGTACTTC. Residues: CASSYRPYEQYF.